This TCR beta chain was identified in a study of OX40 agonist ivuxolimab in advanced cancers. Whole-study context: Patients were around 83% male with ages about 23 to 79, mean 60. Of the patients, three showed partial responses, one with hepatocellular carcinoma and two with cutaneous melanoma. Study-level results: Some patients who did not respond also had low normalized T-cell clonal expansion. At doses 0.1 to 3.0 mg/kg, CD4+ and CD8+ clones expanded.

CDR3 size: 14 residues. Deletions cut 4 bases from V and 0 bases from J, with 10 bases between. The germline V gene has CDR1 SGHDN and CDR2 FVKESK. Sequencing was performed with immunoSEQ multiplex PCR; in TCRdb, only in-frame clones are kept and a portion is missing. This table has roughly 70,000 clones, about 91% appearing once. In the case of this clone: No antigen is known for it.

This chain connects TRBV14 to TRBJ2-7; tentatively, D is TRBD1 (6 bases). Material: CD4+ or CD8+ T cells sorted from blood, obtained in a trial of the OX40 agonist ivuxolimab. This clonotype originated in an adult with an advanced solid tumor such as melanoma, head and neck, liver or kidney cancer. CDR3 nucleotides: TGTGCCAGCAGCCGTACAGGGATCTCCTACGAGCAGTACTTC. This sequence encodes CASSRTGISYEQYF.